The 4 T cell receptor beta chains in this list originate from one sample, sequenced in a study of blood T cell repertoires in COVID-19. Libraries were prepared by immunoSEQ multiplex PCR; TCRdb keeps only in-frame clonotypes and omits some of them. The sample has about 120,000 clones, over 75% seen once; the top ten hold approximately 6.6%. The sequenced sample consisted of peripheral blood. These receptors were collected from a man older than 75 with active or convalescent COVID-19.

This clone is medium-sized in the sample. This chain uses TRBV5-1 with TRBJ2-1, with D maybe TRBD2 (6 bases). The CDR3 consists of 13 residues. Trimming stripped 5 bases from V and 10 bases from J, with 16 bases between. CDR1 SGHRS and CDR2 YFSETQ come from the germline V gene. CDR3 amino acids: CASSSTPGREQFF. The CDR3 region has the DNA TGCGCCAGCAGTTCTACCCCCGGGAGAGAGCAGTTCTTC.

The chain is built from TRBV7-8 and TRBJ1-6, with 9 bases matching TRBD1. The V and J ends lost 1 base and 10 bases, in that order; junction bases with no gene match: 5. The CDR3 loop spans 15 amino acids. Germline V gene data show CDR1 as SGHVS and CDR2 as FQNEAQ. CDR3 residues: CASSLEQGAVSPLHF. CDR3 bases: TGTGCCAGCAGCTTAGAACAGGGGGCAGTCTCACCCCTCCACTTT. The entire variable domain, with the rest obtained from reference TRBV7-8 and TRBJ1-6, is as follows: GAGVSQSPRYKVAKRGQDVALRCDPISGHVSLFWYQQALGQGPEFLTYFQNEAQLDKSGLPSDRFFAERPEGSVSTLKIQRTQQEDSAVYLCASSLEQGAVSPLHFGNGTRLTVT.

The chain recombines TRBV7-9 with TRBJ1-2, with a tentative D call TRBD1 (6 bases). The CDR3 extends over 13 amino acids. The V gene lost 1 base and the J gene lost 7 bases, with 10 bases spanning the gap. Germline CDR1 SEHNR, CDR2 FQNEAQ (reference sequence). The CDR3: CASSLDRVGGYTF. CDR3 sequence (DNA): TGTGCCAGCAGCTTAGACAGGGTCGGTGGCTACACCTTC.

The chain is built from TRBV10-3 and TRBJ1-1, with 11 bases that match TRBD1. This CDR3 is 13 amino acids long. The V segment lost 8 bases and the J segment 4 bases; nucleotides outside the gene matches: 3. Looked up from germline, CDR1 is ENHRY and CDR2 is SYGVKD. The CDR3 spells CAIWDRGSTEAFF. CDR3 nucleotides: TGTGCCATCTGGGACAGGGGGAGCACTGAAGCTTTCTTT.